This T cell receptor beta chain is drawn from a study of identical twins. Points from the study as a whole: Part of the zero-insertion signal could reflect confounding by invariant MAIT and iNKT cells.

The CDR3 covers 12 residues. Germline-derived CDR1 and CDR2 are SQVTM and ANQGSEA. The V and J ends lost 8 bases and 1 base, in that order; junction bases with no gene match: 3. This clonotype was observed a few times. Its antigen remains unidentified. TCRdb ran MiXCR on the 5' RACE reads and lists one entry per CDR3 protein. The table records more than 400,000 distinct CDR3 sequences, around 15% of them present only once. The sample also formed part of further work on yellow fever vaccine responses in identical twins.

The TCR originated in a woman younger than 35 in good health. Sequenced: CD4+ T cells sorted from blood. The rearrangement links TRBV29-1 to TRBJ1-1, with 8 positions matching TRBD1. The CDR3: CSYGQGNTEAFF. The DNA of the CDR3 is TGCAGCTACGGACAGGGGAACACTGAAGCTTTCTTT.